Listed below are T cell receptor beta chains from one sample, sequenced in a study of blood T cell repertoires in COVID-19. Using immunoSEQ multiplex PCR, the repertoire was profiled, and TCRdb retains in-frame clones only, with some absent. The sample holds about 180,000 clones, about 91% seen once. The sequencing input was peripheral blood. Receptors were obtained from a woman aged 45-65 years with acute or convalescent COVID-19. The CDR3 runs from the conserved cysteine through the conserved F or W. Fields, in order: clone size, D gene, V gene, J gene, CDR3 DNA, CDR3 protein. D genes are given only for firm matches. Some rows have no size entry. The others give once, few or many, or a class for an expanded clone.

clone_size: once
d_call: -
v_call: TRBV24-1
j_call: TRBJ2-7
cdr3_nt: TGTGCCACCAGCAGGGGCGAGCAGTACTTC
cdr3_aa: CATSRGEQYF

clone_size: -
d_call: TRBD2
v_call: TRBV6-2/TRBV6-3
j_call: TRBJ2-7
cdr3_nt: TGTGCCAGCAGTTCGGGACTAGCGGGAGGAAACGAGCAGTACTTC
cdr3_aa: CASSSGLAGGNEQYF

clone_size: -
d_call: -
v_call: TRBV9
j_call: TRBJ2-2
cdr3_nt: TGTGCCAGCAGCGTAGGAGGAGGGGACACCGGGGAGCTGTTTTTT
cdr3_aa: CASSVGGGDTGELFF

clone_size: -
d_call: TRBD1
v_call: TRBV6-2/TRBV6-3
j_call: TRBJ2-1
cdr3_nt: TGTGCCAGCAGCCTCCTCGACAGGGGGCATAGAGAGCAGTTCTTC
cdr3_aa: CASSLLDRGHREQFF

clone_size: -
d_call: -
v_call: TRBV30
j_call: TRBJ2-5
cdr3_nt: TGTGCCTGGAGCCAAAGTCAGCAAGAGACCCAGTACTTC
cdr3_aa: CAWSQSQQETQYF

clone_size: once
d_call: -
v_call: TRBV6-5
j_call: TRBJ2-2
cdr3_nt: TGTGCCAGCAGAGCCGGGACACGGTTGATTGGCGAGCTGTTTTTT
cdr3_aa: CASRAGTRLIGELFF

clone_size: -
d_call: -
v_call: TRBV3-1/TRBV3-2
j_call: TRBJ2-1
cdr3_nt: TGTGCCAGCAGCCAAGGACAGATCTCTACGTTCTTC
cdr3_aa: CASSQGQISTFF

clone_size: -
d_call: -
v_call: TRBV5-4
j_call: TRBJ1-5
cdr3_nt: TGTGCCAGCAGCTTATCCCCGAATCAGCCCCAGCATTTT
cdr3_aa: CASSLSPNQPQHF

clone_size: once
d_call: -
v_call: TRBV2
j_call: TRBJ2-1
cdr3_nt: TGTGCCAACCGTGTAAGAGAGGGTCTACATGAGCAGTTCTTC
cdr3_aa: CANRVREGLHEQFF

clone_size: -
d_call: -
v_call: TRBV6-5
j_call: TRBJ1-3
cdr3_nt: TGTGCCATCCCCTCAGGCTGGGGAAACACCATATATTTT
cdr3_aa: CAIPSGWGNTIYF

clone_size: -
d_call: -
v_call: TRBV5-1
j_call: TRBJ1-1
cdr3_nt: TGCGCCAGCAGCTTCGGACATCTCGGCGGGGACACTGAAGCTTTCTTT
cdr3_aa: CASSFGHLGGDTEAFF

clone_size: -
d_call: -
v_call: TRBV5-1
j_call: TRBJ2-1
cdr3_nt: TGCGCCAGCAGCTTGGATCCGTTCTATGAGCAGTTCTTC
cdr3_aa: CASSLDPFYEQFF

clone_size: -
d_call: TRBD2
v_call: TRBV4-3
j_call: TRBJ2-5
cdr3_nt: TGCGCCAGCAGCCAAGATTTTAGCGGGGGGGCGGAGACCCAGTACTTC
cdr3_aa: CASSQDFSGGAETQYF

clone_size: -
d_call: TRBD1
v_call: TRBV30
j_call: TRBJ1-1
cdr3_nt: TGTGCCTGGACTGGACAGGGGTTACCGAACACTGAAGCTTTCTTT
cdr3_aa: CAWTGQGLPNTEAFF

clone_size: -
d_call: -
v_call: TRBV3-1/TRBV3-2
j_call: TRBJ1-1
cdr3_nt: TGTGCCAGCAGCCAACTCCAGGGTCCTGAAGCTTTCTTT
cdr3_aa: CASSQLQGPEAFF

clone_size: -
d_call: TRBD2
v_call: TRBV11-2
j_call: TRBJ2-1
cdr3_nt: TGTGCCAGCAGCTTAGGGTCTAGCGGGGAGGTTGAGCAGTTCTTC
cdr3_aa: CASSLGSSGEVEQFF

clone_size: -
d_call: -
v_call: TRBV29-1
j_call: TRBJ2-3
cdr3_nt: TGCAGCGTTGAAGATAGGATCAGGGGCACAGATACGCAGTATTTT
cdr3_aa: CSVEDRIRGTDTQYF